This TCR beta chain was documented in a study of cytomegalovirus exposure and HLA in healthy donors. Study-wide context: From 170 million or so T cells, an earlier analysis saw roughly 110 million unique TCR beta sequences. Study findings and constraints: TCR beta sequences numbering some 17,000 were associated with HLA alleles at 0.05 false discovery rate in a later analysis. The records held CMV serostatus as the only immune exposure information.

To note about this clone: Its target is unknown.

The trim removed 8 bases at V and 5 bases at J, leaving 6 bases unmatched. Germline V gene data show CDR1 as MDHEN and CDR2 as SYDVKM. The CDR3 has 14 amino acids. This PCR relied on a set of 60 Vbeta primers and 13 Jbeta primers. Generated by immunoSEQ multiplex PCR, the TCRdb table keeps only in-frame clones and is missing some. The repertoire includes some 150,000 clones, about 64% of them detected once, and 3% sits in the top ten. This receptor was taken from a young woman in good health and CMV-seropositive. V gene TRBV28 combines with J gene TRBJ2-5, with 12 positions matching TRBD2. Sequenced sample: PBMCs. The CDR3 loop is CASCSLAGGETQYF. The CDR3 nucleotides read TGTGCCAGCTGCTCTCTAGCGGGGGGGGAGACCCAGTACTTC.